This T cell receptor (beta chain) was retrieved from a study of blood T cell repertoires in COVID-19. Study overall: Sources were T cells, B-cell-depleted T cells, or PBMCs; the material itself was cDNA or gDNA.

In the original processing: Reference gene primers were amplified, and this amplification served to estimate nucleated cell counts. Assay: immunoSEQ multiplex PCR; the TCRdb copy retains only in-frame clones and omits some. V, J and clone size derive from that table, while D and trimming were established from the DNA sequence. The sample lists roughly 210,000 clones, 88% occurring once. The V segment lost 6 bases and the J segment 7 bases; nucleotides outside the gene matches: 14. The CDR3 contains 16 residues. The germline gives CDR1 SGHTA, CDR2 FQGNSA. This chain links TRBV7-2 with TRBJ2-3; TRBD2 aligns across 9 bases. The TCR was taken from a man aged 65 to 79 with acute or convalescent COVID-19. Sequenced sample: peripheral blood. This chain's CDR3 is CASRGSGSGSYYTQYF. The DNA for the CDR3 is TGTGCCAGCAGAGGGTCGGGTAGCGGGAGTTACTATACGCAGTATTTT. The full variable domain, its missing parts supplied by reference TRBV7-2 and TRBJ2-3, is GAGVSQSPSNKVTEKGKDVELRCDPISGHTALYWYRQSLGQGLEFLIYFQGNSAPDKSGLPSDRFSAERTGGSVSTLTIQRTQQEDSAVYLCASRGSGSGSYYTQYFGPGTRLTVL.